A single sample gave rise to the 10 T cell receptor beta chains below, sequenced in a study of blood T cell repertoires in COVID-19. Assay used: immunoSEQ multiplex PCR; TCRdb lists only in-frame clones, some missing. The data contain 190,000 or so clones, about 84% of them singletons. Sequenced sample: PBMCs or T cells enriched from blood (not recorded which). Receptors were obtained from a woman aged 25 to 39 who had recovered from COVID-19.

V is TRBV19 and J is TRBJ2-1; the D is unclear. The CDR3 contains 13 residues. Germline CDR1 is LNHDA and CDR2 is SQIVND (reference sequence). The V and J ends lost 4 bases and 9 bases respectively, with 13 bases between them. CDR3 bases: TGTGCCAGTAGTACTAGGATTCTAGGTGAGCAGTTCTTC. This encodes CASSTRILGEQFF.

This rearrangement joins TRBV6-5 to TRBJ2-1; D call uncertain. V was pared by 6 bases and J by 8 bases, with 14 bases between. The CDR3 contains 13 residues. CDR1 is MNHEY, CDR2 SVGAGI, per germline. The CDR3 spells CASSREVLDEQFF. CDR3 in DNA: TGTGCCAGCAGCAGAGAGGTCCTGGATGAGCAGTTCTTC.

The chain has TRBV3-1 (or the pseudogene TRBV3-2) and TRBJ2-7, with D uncertain. The germline V gene has CDR1 LGHDT and CDR2 YNNKEL (reference sequence). The CDR3 loop spans 15 amino acids. The V end lost 0 bases, the J end lost 1 base, and 10 bases lay between the germline ends. The CDR3 here is CASSQDYVRSYEQYF. In nucleotides, the CDR3 is TGTGCCAGCAGCCAAGATTATGTTCGGTCCTACGAGCAGTACTTC.

The genes are TRBV10-1 and TRBJ2-7, with D possibly being TRBD2 (6 bases). In germline, CDR1 is WNHNN, CDR2 SYGVQD (reference sequence). Trimming cost V 4 bases and J 6 bases, with 13 bases left between them. The CDR3 is made up of 13 amino acids. CDR3: CASSGGDPAEQYF. CDR3 DNA sequence: TGCGCCAGCAGTGGGGGGGACCCCGCCGAGCAGTACTTC.

The V gene is TRBV3-1 (or the pseudogene TRBV3-2), the J gene TRBJ2-7; D uncertain. This CDR3 has 16 residues. In germline, CDR1 is LGHDT, CDR2 YNNKEL (reference sequence). The V end was cut by 6 bases, the J end by 4 bases, with 22 bases between. CDR3 residues: CASRSNVLSARYEQYF. The DNA of the CDR3 is TGTGCCAGCAGATCTAACGTACTCAGTGCCAGGTACGAGCAGTACTTC.

In this sample, this clone turned up once. The rearrangement links TRBV28 to TRBJ1-1; TRBD1 is a possible D gene (6 bases). The CDR3 runs 14 residues. Between the trimmed V and J ends, which lost 10 bases and 0 bases, there was a span of 15 bases. CDR1 and CDR2 (germline): MDHEN, SYDVKM. The CDR3 protein is CATEARGMNTEAFF. The CDR3 coding sequence is TGTGCCACCGAAGCCAGGGGCATGAACACTGAAGCTTTCTTT.

V is TRBV6-5 and J is TRBJ1-6; 8 bases agree with TRBD1. J lost 8 bases, V lost 6 bases, and 6 bases had no gene match. The CDR3 has 14 residues. The germline V gene has CDR1 MNHEY and CDR2 SVGAGI. CDR3 protein: CASRRTGLDSPLHF. The DNA for the CDR3 is TGTGCCAGCAGGAGGACAGGGTTAGATTCACCCCTCCACTTT.

The chain carries TRBV11-2 and TRBJ1-1; weak D call: TRBD1 (5 bases). Trimming left V 2 bases short and J 8 bases short, with 9 bases between. The CDR3 has 12 amino acids. Germline V lookup: CDR1 SGHAT, CDR2 FQNNGV. The CDR3 DNA reads TGTGCCAGCAGCTTAATACAGGTAGAAGCTTTCTTT. As protein: CASSLIQVEAFF. Full variable domain (remainder filled in from reference TRBV11-2 and TRBJ1-1): EAGVAQSPRYKIIEKRQSVAFWCNPISGHATLYWYQQILGQGPKLLIQFQNNGVVDDSQLPKDRFSAERLKGVDSTLKIQPAKLEDSAVYLCASSLIQVEAFFGQGTRLTVV.

This rearrangement joins TRBV4-1 to TRBJ1-1; 8 nucleotides agree with TRBD1. Losses at the gene ends were 9 bases for V and 5 bases for J; bases not matched to a gene: 11. The CDR3 covers 14 residues. Germline V gene sequence: CDR1 MGHRA, CDR2 YSYEKL. CDR3 sequence (DNA): TGCGCCAGTGCCCCCGGACAGGGTAAGACTGAAGCTTTCTTT. Translation gives CASAPGQGKTEAFF.

The chain couples TRBV11-2 to TRBJ1-2; perhaps TRBD1 as D (5 bases). Germline CDR1 SGHAT, CDR2 FQNNGV. V shed 5 bases and J shed 5 bases, with 12 bases lying between them. The CDR3 totals 13 residues. The CDR3 is CASSPVGGYGYTF. CDR3 DNA: TGTGCCAGCAGCCCCGTGGGGGGTTATGGCTACACCTTC.